This entry features one T cell receptor (beta chain) sequence. CDR1 is KGHSH and CDR2 is LQKENI in the germline V gene. Germline trimming cut 2 bases from V and 1 base from J; bases unmatched to any gene: 2. The CDR3 is made up of 15 amino acids. The data originate from a study of blood T cell repertoires in COVID-19. As for the study in general: Spain, Italy and the United States supplied samples that represented acute and convalescent COVID-19. Sources were T cells, B-cell-depleted T cells, or PBMCs; the material itself was cDNA or gDNA.

Study processing details: It was from reference gene primer amplification that nucleated cell counts were estimated. Here immunoSEQ multiplex PCR was the method, and the copy in TCRdb shows in-frame clones only, minus some. Clonal size and the V and J genes are those of that table, whereas D and trimming came from the DNA. The table records about 100,000 clones, under 80% of them present only once. The rearrangement uses TRBV18 and TRBJ2-1; 7 bases map to TRBD1. The sequenced material came from peripheral blood. The sequence came from a man in his 70s with active or convalescent COVID-19. CDR3 nucleotide sequence: TGTGCCAGCTCACCAGGGACAGCGTCCTACAATGAGCAGTTCTTC. Translation: CASSPGTASYNEQFF.